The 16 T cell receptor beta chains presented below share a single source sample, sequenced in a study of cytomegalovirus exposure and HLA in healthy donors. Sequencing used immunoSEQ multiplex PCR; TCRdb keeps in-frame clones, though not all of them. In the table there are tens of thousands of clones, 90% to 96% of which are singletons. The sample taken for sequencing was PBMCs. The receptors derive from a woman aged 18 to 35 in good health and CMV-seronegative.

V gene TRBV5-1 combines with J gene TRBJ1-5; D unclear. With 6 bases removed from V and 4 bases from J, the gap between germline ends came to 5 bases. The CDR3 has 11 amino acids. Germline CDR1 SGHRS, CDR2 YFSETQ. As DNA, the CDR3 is TGCGCCAGCACGGGGAATCAGCCCCAGCATTTT. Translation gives CASTGNQPQHF. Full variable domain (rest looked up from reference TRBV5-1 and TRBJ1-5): KAGVTQTPRYLIKTRGQQVTLSCSPISGHRSVSWYQQTPGQGLQFLFEYFSETQRNKGNFPGRFSGRQFSNSRSEMNVSTLELGDSALYLCASTGNQPQHFGDGTRLSIL.

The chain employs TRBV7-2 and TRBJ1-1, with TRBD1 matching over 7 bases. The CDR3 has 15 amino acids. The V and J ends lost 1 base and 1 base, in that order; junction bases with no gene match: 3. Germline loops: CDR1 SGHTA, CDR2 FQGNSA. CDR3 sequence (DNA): TGTGCCAGCAGCTTAGGAGGGGGCTGGAACACTGAAGCTTTCTTT. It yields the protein CASSLGGGWNTEAFF.

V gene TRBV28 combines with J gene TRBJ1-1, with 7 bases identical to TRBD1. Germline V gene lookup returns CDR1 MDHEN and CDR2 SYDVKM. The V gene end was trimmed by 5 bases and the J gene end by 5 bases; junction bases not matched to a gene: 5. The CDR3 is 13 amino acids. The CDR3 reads CASSVTGATEAFF. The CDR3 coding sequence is TGTGCCAGCAGTGTAACAGGGGCTACTGAAGCTTTCTTT.

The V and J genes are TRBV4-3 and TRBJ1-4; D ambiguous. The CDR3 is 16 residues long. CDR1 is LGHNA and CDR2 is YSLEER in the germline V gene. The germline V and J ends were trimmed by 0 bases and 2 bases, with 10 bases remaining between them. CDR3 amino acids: CASSQDHPETNEKLFF. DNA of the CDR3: TGCGCCAGCAGCCAAGATCATCCTGAGACTAATGAAAAACTGTTTTTT.

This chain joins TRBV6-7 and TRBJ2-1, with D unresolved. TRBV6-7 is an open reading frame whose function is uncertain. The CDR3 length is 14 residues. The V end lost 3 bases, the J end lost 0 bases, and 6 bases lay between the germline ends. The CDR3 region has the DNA TGTGCCAGCAGTTATGAGCGCTCCTACAATGAGCAGTTCTTC. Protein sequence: CASSYERSYNEQFF.

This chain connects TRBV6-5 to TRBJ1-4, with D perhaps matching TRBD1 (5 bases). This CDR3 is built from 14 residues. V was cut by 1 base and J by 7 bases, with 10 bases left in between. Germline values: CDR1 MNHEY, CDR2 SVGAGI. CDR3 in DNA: TGTGCCAGCAGTTACTGGGGGGGACGTGAAAAACTGTTTTTT. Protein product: CASSYWGGREKLFF.

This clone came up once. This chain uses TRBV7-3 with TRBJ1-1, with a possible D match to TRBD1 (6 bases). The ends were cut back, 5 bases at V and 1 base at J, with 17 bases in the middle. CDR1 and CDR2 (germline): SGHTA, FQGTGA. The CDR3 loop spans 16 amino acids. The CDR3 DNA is TGTGCCAGCAGCCCCGGATGGCAGGGGTCGAACACTGAAGCTTTCTTT. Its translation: CASSPGWQGSNTEAFF.

The CDR3 region is CASRGGATGELFF. The CDR3 coding sequence is TGTGCCAGCAGGGGCGGGGCCACCGGGGAGCTGTTTTTT. This rearrangement joins TRBV11-3 to TRBJ2-2; D perhaps matches TRBD2 (6 bases). V lost 6 bases to trimming and J lost 4 bases, with 9 bases between them. CDR1 and CDR2 from the germline V gene are SGHNT and YENEEA. The CDR3 length is 13 residues.

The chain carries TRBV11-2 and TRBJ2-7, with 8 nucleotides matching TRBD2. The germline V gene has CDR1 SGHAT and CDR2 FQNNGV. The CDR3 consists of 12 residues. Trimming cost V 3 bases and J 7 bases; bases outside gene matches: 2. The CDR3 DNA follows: TGTGCCAGCAGCTTCGGGAGGGGGGAGCAGTACTTC. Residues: CASSFGRGEQYF.

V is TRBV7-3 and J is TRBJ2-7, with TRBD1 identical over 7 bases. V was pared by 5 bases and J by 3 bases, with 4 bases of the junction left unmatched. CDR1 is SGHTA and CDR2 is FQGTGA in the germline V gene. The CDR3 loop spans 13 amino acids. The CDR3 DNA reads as TGTGCCAGCAGCCGGGGACAGTTCTACGAGCAGTACTTC. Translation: CASSRGQFYEQYF.

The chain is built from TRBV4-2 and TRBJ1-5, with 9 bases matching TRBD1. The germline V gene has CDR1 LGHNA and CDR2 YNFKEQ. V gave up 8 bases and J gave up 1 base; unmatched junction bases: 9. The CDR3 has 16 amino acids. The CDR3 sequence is CASGPHRGLSNQPQHF. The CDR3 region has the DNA TGTGCCAGCGGACCCCACAGGGGGCTGAGCAATCAGCCCCAGCATTTT.

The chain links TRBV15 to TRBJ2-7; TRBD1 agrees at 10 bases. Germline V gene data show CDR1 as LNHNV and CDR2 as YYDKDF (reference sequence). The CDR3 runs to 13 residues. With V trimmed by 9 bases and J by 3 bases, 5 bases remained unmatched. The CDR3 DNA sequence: TGTGCCACAGGACAGGGGGACTTCTACGAGCAGTACTTC. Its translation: CATGQGDFYEQYF.

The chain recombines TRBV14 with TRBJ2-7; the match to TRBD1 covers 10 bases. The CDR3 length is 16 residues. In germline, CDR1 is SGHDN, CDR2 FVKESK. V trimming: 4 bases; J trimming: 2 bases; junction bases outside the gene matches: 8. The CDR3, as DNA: TGTGCCAGCAGCCGAGCAACCGGGACAGGGGCCTACGAGCAGTACTTC. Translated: CASSRATGTGAYEQYF. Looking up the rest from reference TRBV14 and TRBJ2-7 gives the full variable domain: EAGVTQFPSHSVIEKGQTVTLRCDPISGHDNLYWYRRVMGKEIKFLLHFVKESKQDESGMPNNRFLAERTGGTYSTLKVQPAELEDSGVYFCASSRATGTGAYEQYFGPGTRLTVT.

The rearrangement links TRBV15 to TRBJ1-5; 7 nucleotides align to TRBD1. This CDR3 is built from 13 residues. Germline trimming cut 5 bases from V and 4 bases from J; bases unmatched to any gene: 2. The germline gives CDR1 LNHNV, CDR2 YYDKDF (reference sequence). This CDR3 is CATSDRENQPQHF. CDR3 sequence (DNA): TGTGCCACCAGCGACAGGGAGAATCAGCCCCAGCATTTT.

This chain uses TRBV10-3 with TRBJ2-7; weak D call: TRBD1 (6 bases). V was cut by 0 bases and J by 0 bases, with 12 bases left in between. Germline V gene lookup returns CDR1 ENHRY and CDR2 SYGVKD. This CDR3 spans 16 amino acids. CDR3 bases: TGTGCCATCAGTGAGTCGAATCAGGGGCTCTCCTACGAGCAGTACTTC. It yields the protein CAISESNQGLSYEQYF.

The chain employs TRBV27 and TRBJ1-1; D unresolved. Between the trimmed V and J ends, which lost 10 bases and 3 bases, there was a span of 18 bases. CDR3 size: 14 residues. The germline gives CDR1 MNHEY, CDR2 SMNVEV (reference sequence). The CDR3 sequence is CATPRSELDTEAFF. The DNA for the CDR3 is TGTGCCACCCCGAGGTCCGAGTTGGACACTGAAGCTTTCTTT.